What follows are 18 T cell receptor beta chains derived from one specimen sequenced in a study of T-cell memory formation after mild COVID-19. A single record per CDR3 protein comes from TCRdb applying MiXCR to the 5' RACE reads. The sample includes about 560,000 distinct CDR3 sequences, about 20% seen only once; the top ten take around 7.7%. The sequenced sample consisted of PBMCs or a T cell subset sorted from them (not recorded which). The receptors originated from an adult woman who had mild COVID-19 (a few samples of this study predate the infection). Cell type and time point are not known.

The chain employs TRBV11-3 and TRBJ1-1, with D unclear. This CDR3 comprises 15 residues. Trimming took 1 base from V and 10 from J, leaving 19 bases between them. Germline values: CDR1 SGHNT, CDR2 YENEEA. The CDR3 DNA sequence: TGTGCCAGCAGCTTAGGGCCCGTCGGTGGAGGGAGAGCTTTCTTT. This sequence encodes CASSLGPVGGGRAFF.

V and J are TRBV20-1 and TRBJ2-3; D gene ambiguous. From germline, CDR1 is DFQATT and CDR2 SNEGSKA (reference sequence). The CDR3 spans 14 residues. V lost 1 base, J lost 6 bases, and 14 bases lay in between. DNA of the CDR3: TGCAGTGCTAGAGTCGCCCTTGTAACCGATACGCAGTATTTT. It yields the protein CSARVALVTDTQYF.

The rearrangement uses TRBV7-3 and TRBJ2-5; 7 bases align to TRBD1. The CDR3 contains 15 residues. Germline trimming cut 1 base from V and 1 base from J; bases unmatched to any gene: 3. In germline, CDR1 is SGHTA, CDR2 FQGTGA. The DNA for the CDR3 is TGTGCCAGCAGCTTAATGACAGGGTTCCAAGAGACCCAGTACTTC. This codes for CASSLMTGFQETQYF.

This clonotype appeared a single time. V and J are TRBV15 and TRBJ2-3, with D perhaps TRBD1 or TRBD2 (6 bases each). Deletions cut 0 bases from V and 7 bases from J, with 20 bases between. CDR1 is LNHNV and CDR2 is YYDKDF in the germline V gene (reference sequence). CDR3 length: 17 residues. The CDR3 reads CATSRDRGPGAAYTQYF. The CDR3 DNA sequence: TGTGCCACCAGCAGAGATCGGGGCCCGGGGGCTGCATATACGCAGTATTTT.

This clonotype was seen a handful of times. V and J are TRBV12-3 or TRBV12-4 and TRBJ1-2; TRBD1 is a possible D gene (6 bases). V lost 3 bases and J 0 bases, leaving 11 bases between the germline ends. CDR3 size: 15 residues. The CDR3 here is CASSLVQGTNYGYTF. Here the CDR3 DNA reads TGTGCCAGCAGTTTGGTCCAGGGGACTAACTATGGCTACACCTTC.

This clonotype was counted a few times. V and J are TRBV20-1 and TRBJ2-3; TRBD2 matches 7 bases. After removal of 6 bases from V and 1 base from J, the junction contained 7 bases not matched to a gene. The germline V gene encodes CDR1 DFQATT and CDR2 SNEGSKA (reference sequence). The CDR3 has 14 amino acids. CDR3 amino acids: CSAYPLAGTDTQYF. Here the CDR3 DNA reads TGCAGTGCCTACCCCCTAGCGGGCACAGATACGCAGTATTTT.

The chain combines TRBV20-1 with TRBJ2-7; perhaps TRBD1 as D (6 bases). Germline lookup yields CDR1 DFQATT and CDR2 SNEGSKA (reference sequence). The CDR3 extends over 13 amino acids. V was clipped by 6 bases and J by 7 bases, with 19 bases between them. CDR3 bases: TGCAGTGCCCCCGGGACACCCCGACAGGAGCAGTACTTC. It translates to CSAPGTPRQEQYF.

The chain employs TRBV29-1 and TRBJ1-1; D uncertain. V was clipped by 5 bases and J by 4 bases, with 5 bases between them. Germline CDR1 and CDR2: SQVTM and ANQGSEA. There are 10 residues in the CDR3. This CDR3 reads CSVPGTEAFF. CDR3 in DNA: TGCAGCGTTCCGGGCACTGAAGCTTTCTTT.

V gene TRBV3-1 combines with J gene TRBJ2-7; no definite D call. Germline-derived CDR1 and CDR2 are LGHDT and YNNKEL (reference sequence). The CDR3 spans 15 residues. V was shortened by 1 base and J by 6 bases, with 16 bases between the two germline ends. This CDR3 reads CASSQGMPWESEQYF. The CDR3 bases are TGTGCCAGCAGCCAAGGTATGCCTTGGGAAAGCGAGCAGTACTTC.

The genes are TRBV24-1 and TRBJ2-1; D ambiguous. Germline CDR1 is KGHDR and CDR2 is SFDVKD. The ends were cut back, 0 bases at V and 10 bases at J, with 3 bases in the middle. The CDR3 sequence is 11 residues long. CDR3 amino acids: CATSDLQEQFF. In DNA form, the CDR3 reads TGTGCCACCAGTGATTTGCAGGAGCAGTTCTTC.

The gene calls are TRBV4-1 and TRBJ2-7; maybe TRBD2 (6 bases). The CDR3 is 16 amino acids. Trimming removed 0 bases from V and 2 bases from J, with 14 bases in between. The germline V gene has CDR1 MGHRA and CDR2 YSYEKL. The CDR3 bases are TGCGCCAGCAGCCAAGAGGTACGGGAGATTGCCTACGAGCAGTACTTC. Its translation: CASSQEVREIAYEQYF.

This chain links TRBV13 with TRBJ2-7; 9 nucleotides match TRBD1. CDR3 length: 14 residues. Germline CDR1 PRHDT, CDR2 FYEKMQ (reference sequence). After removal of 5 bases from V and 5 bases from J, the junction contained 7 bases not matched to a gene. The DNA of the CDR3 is TGTGCCAGCAGCGTGTACAGGGGGCAGGACGAGCAGTACTTC. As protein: CASSVYRGQDEQYF.

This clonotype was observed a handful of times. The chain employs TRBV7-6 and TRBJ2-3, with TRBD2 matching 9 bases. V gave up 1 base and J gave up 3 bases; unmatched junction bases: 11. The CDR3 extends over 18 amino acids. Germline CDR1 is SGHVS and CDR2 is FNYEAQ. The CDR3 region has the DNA TGTGCCAGCAGCTTAGGGGCGCGGGGGGGAGAGCGGACAGATACGCAGTATTTT. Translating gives CASSLGARGGERTDTQYF.

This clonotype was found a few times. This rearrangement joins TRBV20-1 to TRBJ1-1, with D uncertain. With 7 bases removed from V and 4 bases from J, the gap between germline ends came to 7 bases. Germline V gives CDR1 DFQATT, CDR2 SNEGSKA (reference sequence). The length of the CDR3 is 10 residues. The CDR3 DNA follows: TGCAGTGGGGAGGGCACTGAAGCTTTCTTT. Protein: CSGEGTEAFF.

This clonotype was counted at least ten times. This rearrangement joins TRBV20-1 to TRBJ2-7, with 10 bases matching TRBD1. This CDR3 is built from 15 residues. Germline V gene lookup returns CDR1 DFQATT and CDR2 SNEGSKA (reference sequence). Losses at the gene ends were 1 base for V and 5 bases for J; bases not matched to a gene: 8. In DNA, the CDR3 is TGCAGTGCTAGAGGGACAGGGGGGTTCATCAACGAGCAGTACTTC. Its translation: CSARGTGGFINEQYF.

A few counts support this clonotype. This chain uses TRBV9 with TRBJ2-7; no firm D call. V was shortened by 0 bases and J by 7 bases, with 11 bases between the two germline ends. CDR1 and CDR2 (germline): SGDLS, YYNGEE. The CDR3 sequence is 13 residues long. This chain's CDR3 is CASSVESSQEQYF. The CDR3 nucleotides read TGTGCCAGCAGCGTAGAGAGTTCTCAGGAGCAGTACTTC.

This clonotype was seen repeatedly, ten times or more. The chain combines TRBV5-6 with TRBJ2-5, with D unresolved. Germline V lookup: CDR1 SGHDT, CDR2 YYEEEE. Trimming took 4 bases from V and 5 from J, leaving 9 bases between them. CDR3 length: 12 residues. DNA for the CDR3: TGTGCCAGCAGCCTCCGCAGGGAGACCCAGTACTTC. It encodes CASSLRRETQYF.

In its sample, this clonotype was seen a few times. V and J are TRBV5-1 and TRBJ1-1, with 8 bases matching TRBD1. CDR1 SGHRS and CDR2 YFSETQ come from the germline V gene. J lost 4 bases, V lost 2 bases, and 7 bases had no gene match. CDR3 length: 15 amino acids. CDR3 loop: CASSLRDRFSTEAFF. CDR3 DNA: TGCGCCAGCAGCTTACGGGACAGGTTTTCCACTGAAGCTTTCTTT. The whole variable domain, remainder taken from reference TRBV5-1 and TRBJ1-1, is KAGVTQTPRYLIKTRGQQVTLSCSPISGHRSVSWYQQTPGQGLQFLFEYFSETQRNKGNFPGRFSGRQFSNSRSEMNVSTLELGDSALYLCASSLRDRFSTEAFFGQGTRLTVV.